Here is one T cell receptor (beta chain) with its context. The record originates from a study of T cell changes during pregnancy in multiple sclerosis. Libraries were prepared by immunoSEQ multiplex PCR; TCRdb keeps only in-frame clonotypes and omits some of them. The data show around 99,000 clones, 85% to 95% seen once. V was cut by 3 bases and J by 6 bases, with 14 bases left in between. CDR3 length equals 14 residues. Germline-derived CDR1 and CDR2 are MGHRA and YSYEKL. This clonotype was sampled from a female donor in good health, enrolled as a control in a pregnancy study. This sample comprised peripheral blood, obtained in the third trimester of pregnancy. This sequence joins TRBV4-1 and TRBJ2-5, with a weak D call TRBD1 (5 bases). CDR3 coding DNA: TGCGCCAGCAGCCAGGCAGTTGGGGCCAAGACCCAGTACTTC. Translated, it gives CASSQAVGAKTQYF.